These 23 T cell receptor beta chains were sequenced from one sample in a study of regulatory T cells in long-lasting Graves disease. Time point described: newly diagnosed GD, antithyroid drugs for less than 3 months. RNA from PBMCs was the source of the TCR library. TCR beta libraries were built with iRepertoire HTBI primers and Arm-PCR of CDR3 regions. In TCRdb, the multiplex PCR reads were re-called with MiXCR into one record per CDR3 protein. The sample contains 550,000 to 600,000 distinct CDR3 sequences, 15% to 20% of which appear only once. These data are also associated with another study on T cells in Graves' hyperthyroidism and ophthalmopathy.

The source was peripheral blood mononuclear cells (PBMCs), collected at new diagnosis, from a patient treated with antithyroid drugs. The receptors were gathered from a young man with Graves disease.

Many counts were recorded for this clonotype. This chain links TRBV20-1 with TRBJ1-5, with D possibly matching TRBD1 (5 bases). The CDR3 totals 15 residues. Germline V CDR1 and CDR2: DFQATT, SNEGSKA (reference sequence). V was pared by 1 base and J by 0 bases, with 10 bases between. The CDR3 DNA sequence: TGCAGTGCTAGAGTGGGGGGTTATAGCAATCAGCCCCAGCATTTT. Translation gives CSARVGGYSNQPQHF.

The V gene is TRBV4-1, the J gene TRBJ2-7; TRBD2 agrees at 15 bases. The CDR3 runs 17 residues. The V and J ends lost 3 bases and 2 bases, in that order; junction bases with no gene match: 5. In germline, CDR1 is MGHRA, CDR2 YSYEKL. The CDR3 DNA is TGCGCCAGCAGCCACTGGGGGACTAGCGGGAGGACCTACGAGCAGTACTTC. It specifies CASSHWGTSGRTYEQYF.

The CDR3 nucleotides are TGTGCCAGCAGGCACTCCGGAGAGAGCCTTGTCGAGCAGTACTTC. It translates to CASRHSGESLVEQYF. The genes are TRBV6-1 and TRBJ2-7, with D unclear. The CDR3 is made up of 15 amino acids. Germline values: CDR1 MNHNS, CDR2 SASEGT. V shed 6 bases and J shed 6 bases, with 21 bases lying between them.

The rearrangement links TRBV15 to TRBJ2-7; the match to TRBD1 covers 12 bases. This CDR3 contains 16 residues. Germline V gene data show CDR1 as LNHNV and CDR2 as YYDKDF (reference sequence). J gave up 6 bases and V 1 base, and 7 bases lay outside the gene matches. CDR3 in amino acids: CATSRARGTGGSEQYF. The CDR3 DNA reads TGTGCCACCAGCAGAGCGAGGGGGACAGGGGGCAGCGAGCAGTACTTC.

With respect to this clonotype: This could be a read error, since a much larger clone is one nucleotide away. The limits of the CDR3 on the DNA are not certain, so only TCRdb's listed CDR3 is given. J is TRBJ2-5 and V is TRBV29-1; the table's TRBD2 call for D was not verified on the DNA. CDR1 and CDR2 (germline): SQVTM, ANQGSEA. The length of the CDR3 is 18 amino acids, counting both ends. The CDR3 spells CSVARGTSGRSYQETRYF.

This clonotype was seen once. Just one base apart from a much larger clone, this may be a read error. CDR3 bases: TGTGCCAGCAGCCAAGTCAGGGGACTAGCGGAAAACAATGAGCAGTACTTC. Encoded protein: CASSQVRGLAENNEQYF. This chain links TRBV3-1 with TRBJ2-4; TRBD2 aligns across 11 bases. The trim removed 1 base at V and 13 bases at J, leaving 15 bases unmatched. The CDR3 extends over 17 amino acids. Germline V lookup: CDR1 LGHDT, CDR2 YNNKEL (reference sequence).

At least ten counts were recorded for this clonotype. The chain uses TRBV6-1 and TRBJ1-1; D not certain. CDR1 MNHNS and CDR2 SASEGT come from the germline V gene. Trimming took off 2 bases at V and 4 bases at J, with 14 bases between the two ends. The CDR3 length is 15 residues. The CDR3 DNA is TGTGCCAGCAGTGAAAATAGGAACAAACCCACTGAAGCTTTCTTT. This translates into CASSENRNKPTEAFF.

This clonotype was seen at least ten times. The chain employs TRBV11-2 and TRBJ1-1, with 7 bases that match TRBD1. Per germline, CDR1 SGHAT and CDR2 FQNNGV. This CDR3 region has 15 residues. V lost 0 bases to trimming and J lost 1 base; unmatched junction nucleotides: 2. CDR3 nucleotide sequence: TGTGCCAGCAGCTTAGAGAACAGGGGGAACACTGAAGCTTTCTTT. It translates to CASSLENRGNTEAFF.

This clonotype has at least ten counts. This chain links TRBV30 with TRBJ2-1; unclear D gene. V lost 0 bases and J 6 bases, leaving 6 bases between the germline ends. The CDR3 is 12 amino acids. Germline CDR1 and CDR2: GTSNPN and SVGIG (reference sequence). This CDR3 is CAWSVRTNEQFF. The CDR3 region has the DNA TGTGCCTGGAGTGTACGGACCAATGAGCAGTTCTTC.

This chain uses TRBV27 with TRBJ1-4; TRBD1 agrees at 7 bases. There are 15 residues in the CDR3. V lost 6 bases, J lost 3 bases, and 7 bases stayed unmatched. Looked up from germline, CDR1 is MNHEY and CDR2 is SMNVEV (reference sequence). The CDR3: CASRLPGTANEKLFF. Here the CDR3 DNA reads TGTGCCAGCAGGCTTCCCGGGACAGCTAATGAAAAACTGTTTTTT.

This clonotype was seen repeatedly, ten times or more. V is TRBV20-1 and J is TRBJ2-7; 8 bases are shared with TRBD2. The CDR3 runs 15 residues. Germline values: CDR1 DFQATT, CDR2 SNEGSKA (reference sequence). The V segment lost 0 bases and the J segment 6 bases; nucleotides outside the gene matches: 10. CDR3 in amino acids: CSARERGVAGREQYF. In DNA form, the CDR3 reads TGCAGTGCTAGAGAGAGGGGAGTAGCGGGACGCGAGCAGTACTTC.

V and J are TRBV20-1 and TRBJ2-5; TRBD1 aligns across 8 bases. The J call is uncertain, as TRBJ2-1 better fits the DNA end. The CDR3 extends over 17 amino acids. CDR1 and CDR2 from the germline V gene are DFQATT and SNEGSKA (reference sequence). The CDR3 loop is CSARDYASPDRENEQFF. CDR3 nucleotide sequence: TGCAGTGCTAGAGACTACGCATCACCGGACAGGGAAAATGAGCAGTTCTTC.

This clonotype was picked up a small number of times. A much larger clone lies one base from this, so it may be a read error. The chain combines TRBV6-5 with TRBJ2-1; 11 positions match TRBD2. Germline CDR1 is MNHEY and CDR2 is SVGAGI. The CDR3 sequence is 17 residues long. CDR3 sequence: CASSYAQTSGNYNEQLF. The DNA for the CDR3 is TGTGCCAGCAGTTACGCCCAGACTAGCGGGAACTACAATGAGCAGCTCTTC.

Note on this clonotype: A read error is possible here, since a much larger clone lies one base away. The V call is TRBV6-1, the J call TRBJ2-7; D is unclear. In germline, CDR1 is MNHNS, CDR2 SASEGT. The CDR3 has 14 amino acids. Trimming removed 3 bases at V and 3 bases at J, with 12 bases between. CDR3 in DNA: TGTGCCAGCAGTGAGGTGAGCACCTACTACGAGCAGTACTTC. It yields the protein CASSEVSTYYEQYF.

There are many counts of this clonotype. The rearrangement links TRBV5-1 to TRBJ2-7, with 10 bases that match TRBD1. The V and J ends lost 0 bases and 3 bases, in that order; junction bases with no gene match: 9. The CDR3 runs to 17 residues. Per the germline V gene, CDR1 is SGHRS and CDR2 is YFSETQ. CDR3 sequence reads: CASSLDPVRTGGYEQYF. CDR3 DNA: TGCGCCAGCAGCTTGGACCCGGTAAGGACAGGGGGCTACGAGCAGTACTTC.

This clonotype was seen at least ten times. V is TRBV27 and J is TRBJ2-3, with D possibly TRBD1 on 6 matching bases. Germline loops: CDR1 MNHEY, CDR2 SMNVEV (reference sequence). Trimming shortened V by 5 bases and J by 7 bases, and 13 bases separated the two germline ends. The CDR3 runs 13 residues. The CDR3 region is CASSPTGKYTQYF. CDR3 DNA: TGTGCCAGCAGTCCCACAGGGAAATATACGCAGTATTTT.

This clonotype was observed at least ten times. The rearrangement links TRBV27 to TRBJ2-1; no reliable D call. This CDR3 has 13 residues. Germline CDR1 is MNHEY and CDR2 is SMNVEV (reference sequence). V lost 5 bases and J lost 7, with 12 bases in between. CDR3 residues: CASSPGLWNEQFF. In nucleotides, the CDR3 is TGTGCCAGCAGTCCAGGTTTATGGAATGAGCAGTTCTTC.

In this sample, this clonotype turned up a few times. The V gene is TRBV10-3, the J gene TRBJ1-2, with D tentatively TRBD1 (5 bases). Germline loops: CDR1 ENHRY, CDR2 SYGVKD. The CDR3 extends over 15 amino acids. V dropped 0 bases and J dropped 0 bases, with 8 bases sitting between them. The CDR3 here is CAISESTEANYGYTF. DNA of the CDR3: TGTGCCATCAGTGAGTCGACAGAAGCTAACTATGGCTACACCTTC.

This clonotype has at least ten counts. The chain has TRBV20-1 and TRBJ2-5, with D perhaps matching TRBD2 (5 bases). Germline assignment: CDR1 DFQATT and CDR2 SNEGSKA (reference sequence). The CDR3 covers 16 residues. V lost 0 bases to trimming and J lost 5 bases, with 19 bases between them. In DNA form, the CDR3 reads TGCAGTGCTAGAGAGGAAGAGGGATGGGGTGGTGAGACCCAGTACTTC. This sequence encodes CSAREEEGWGGETQYF.

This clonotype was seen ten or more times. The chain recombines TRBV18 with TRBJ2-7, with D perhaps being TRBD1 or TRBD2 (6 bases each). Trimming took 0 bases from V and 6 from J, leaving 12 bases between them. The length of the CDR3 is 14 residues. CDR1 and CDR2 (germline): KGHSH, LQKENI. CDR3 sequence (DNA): TGTGCCAGCTCACCACCGGGGGGCGCGGGCGAGCAGTACTTC. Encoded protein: CASSPPGGAGEQYF. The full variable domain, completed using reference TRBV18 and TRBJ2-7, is NAGVMQNPRHLVRRRGQEARLRCSPMKGHSHVYWYRQLPEEGLKFMVYLQKENIIDESGMPKERFSAEFPKEGPSILRIQQVVRGDSAAYFCASSPPGGAGEQYFGPGTRLTVT.

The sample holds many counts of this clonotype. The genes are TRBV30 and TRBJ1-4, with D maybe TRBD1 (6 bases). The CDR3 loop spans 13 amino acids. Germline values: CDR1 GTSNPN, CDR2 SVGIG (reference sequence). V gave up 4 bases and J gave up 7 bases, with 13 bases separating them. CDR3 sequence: CAWNTGHLEKLFF. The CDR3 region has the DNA TGTGCCTGGAATACGGGACACCTTGAAAAACTGTTTTTT.

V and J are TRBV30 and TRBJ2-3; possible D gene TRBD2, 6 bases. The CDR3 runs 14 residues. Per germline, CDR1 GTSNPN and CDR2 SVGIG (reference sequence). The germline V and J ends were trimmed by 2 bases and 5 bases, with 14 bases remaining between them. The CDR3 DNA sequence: TGTGCCTGGAGTCCGGGGGTATCGGGAGATACGCAGTATTTT. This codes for CAWSPGVSGDTQYF.

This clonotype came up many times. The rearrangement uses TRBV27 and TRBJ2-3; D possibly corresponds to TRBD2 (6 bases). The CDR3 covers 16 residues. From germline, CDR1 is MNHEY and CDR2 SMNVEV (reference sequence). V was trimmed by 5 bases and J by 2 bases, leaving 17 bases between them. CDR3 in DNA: TGTGCCAGCAGTCCCCATGGCAGGGAGGACACAGATACGCAGTATTTT. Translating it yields CASSPHGREDTDTQYF.